This T cell receptor (beta chain) appears in the sequencing data of a study of shared clonotypes between healthy human individuals. Original handling: For the immunoSEQ data, sequences were junction-only without quality scores, so filtering differed. Clones were sequenced by immunoSEQ multiplex PCR, and TCRdb holds only the in-frame ones, with some missing. V, J and clone size derive from that table, while D and trimming were established from the DNA sequence. Of around 2.5 million clones in the sample, roughly 93% were seen once. Trimming stripped 6 bases from V and 0 bases from J, with 13 bases between. This CDR3 contains 15 residues. Germline CDR1 reads LNHDA; CDR2 reads SQIVND (reference sequence). This clone was seen once.

The source material was naive CD4+ T cells from PBMCs. Subset described: CD45RA+ positively selected. The gene calls are TRBV19 and TRBJ2-3; D might be TRBD2 (5 bases). The sequence came from a man younger than 30 in good health. Some clones in this sample may be carry-over from other donors' samples. CDR3: CASSQRAESTDTQYF. The CDR3 DNA reads TGTGCCAGTAGCCAGAGGGCGGAGAGCACAGATACGCAGTATTTT.